The T cell receptor beta chain under discussion was sequenced for a study of T cells expressing NK-cell markers. Across the study: There were seven HCMV-seropositive donors and one seronegative donor among the eight sequenced. Study-level findings and limits: Of the CD8+ T cell pool in 5 to 7 donors, roughly 1.0-8% was accounted for by dominant NKG2C+ clonotypes.

Following a re-call of the 5' RACE reads, TCRdb has one entry per CDR3 protein and lacks DNA. The data include 400,000 to 550,000 distinct CDR3 sequences; the top ten clones carry 7.3%. Of note for this clonotype: The antigen is not known.

CDR1 is MNHEY, CDR2 SVGEGT, per germline. The CDR3 loop spans 13 amino acids. Sequencing input: blood T cells: a sorted CD56 or NKG2C T cell subset, CD4+ or CD8+ T cells, or bulk PBMC T cells (not recorded which). This chain links TRBV6-2 or TRBV6-3 with TRBJ1-2; TCRdb's assignment of TRBD1 cannot be checked, as there is no DNA. The source is a woman between 18 and 69 years old in good health. The CDR3 region is CASSLQGHYGYTF.